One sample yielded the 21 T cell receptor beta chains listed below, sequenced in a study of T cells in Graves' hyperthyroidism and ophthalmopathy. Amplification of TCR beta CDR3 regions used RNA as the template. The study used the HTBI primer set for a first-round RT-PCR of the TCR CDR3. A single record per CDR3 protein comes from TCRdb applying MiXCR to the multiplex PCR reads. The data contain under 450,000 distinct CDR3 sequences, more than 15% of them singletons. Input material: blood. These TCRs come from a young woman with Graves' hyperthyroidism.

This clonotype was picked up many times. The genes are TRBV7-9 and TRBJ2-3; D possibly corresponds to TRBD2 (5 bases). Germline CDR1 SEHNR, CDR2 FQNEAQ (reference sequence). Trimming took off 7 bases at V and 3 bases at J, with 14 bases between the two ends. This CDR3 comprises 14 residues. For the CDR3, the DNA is TGTGCCAGCATGAGGGTCTTAGCGACAGATACGCAGTATTTT. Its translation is CASMRVLATDTQYF.

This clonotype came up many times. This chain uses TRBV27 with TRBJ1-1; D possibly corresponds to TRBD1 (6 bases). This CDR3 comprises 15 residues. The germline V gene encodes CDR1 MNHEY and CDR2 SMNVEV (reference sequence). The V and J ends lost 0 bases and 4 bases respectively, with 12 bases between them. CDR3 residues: CASSLSAGVLTEAFF. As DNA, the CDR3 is TGTGCCAGCAGTTTATCGGCAGGGGTGCTCACTGAAGCTTTCTTT.

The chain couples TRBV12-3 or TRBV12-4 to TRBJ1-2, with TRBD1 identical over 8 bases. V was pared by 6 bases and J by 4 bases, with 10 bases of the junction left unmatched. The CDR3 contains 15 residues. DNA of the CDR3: TGTGCCAGCAGCTTGAATGGACAGGGATTCTATGGCTACACCTTC. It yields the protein CASSLNGQGFYGYTF.

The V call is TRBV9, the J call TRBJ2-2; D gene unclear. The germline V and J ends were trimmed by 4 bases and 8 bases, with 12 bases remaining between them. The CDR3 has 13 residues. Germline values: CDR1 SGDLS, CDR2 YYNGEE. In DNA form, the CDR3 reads TGTGCCAGCAGCAGAAGTTCGACAGGGGAGCTGTTTTTT. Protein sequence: CASSRSSTGELFF.

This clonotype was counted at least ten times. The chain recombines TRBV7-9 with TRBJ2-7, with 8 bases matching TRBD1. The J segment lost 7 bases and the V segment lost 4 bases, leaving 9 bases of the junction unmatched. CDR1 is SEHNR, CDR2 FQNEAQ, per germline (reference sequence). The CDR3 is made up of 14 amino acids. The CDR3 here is CASSSRGRLQEQYF. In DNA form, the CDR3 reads TGTGCCAGCAGCTCCAGGGGGCGCTTGCAAGAGCAGTACTTC.

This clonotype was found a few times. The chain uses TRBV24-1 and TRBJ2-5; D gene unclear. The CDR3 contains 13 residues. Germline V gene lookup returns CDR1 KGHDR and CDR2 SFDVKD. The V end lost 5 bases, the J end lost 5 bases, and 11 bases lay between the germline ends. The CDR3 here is CATSVEDWETQYF. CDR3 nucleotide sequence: TGTGCCACCAGTGTCGAGGATTGGGAGACCCAGTACTTC.

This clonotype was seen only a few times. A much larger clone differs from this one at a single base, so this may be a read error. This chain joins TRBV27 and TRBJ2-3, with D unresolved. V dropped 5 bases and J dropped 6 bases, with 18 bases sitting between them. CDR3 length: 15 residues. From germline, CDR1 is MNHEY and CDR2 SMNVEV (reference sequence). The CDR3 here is CASSLPDRVPDTQYF. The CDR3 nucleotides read TGTGCCAGCAGTCTCCCTGATCGGGTTCCCGATACGCAGTATTTT.

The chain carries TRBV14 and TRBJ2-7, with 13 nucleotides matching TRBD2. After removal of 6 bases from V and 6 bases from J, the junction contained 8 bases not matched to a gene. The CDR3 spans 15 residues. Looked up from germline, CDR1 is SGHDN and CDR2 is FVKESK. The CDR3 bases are TGTGCCAGCAGGAGGACTAGCGGGAGTTTATCCGAGCAGTACTTC. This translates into CASRRTSGSLSEQYF.

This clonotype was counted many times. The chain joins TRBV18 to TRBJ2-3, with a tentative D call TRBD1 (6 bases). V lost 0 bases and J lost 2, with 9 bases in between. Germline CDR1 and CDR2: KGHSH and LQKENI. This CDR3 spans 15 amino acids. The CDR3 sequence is CASSPPGHVTDTQYF. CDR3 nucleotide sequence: TGTGCCAGCTCACCACCGGGACACGTCACAGATACGCAGTATTTT.

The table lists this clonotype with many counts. The chain's CDR3 is CASSPISGQRKETQYF. CDR3 nucleotide sequence: TGTGCCAGCAGTCCGATTTCGGGACAGAGAAAAGAGACCCAGTACTTC. This rearrangement joins TRBV28 to TRBJ2-5; 7 positions match TRBD1. V dropped 5 bases and J dropped 3; count of bases not matched to a gene: 12. Germline V gene sequence: CDR1 MDHEN, CDR2 SYDVKM. The CDR3 totals 16 residues.

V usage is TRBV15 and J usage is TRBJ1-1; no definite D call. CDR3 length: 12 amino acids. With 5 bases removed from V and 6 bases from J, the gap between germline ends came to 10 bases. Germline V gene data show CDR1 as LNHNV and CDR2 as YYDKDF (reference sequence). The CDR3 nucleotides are TGTGCCACCAGCCGAGGGCTGGCTGAAGCTTTCTTT. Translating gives CATSRGLAEAFF.

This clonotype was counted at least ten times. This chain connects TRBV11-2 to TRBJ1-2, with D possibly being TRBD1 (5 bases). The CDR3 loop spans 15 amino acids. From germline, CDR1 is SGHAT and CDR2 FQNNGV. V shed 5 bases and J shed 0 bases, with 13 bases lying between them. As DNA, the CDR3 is TGTGCCAGCAGCCGCCCAGGGTCTACTAACTATGGCTACACCTTC. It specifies CASSRPGSTNYGYTF.

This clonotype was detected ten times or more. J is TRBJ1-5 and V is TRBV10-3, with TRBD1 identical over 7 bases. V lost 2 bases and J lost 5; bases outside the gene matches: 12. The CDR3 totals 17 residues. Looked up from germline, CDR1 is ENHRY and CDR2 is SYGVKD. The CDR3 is CAISERQGLGVDQPQHF. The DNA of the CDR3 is TGTGCCATCAGTGAGCGACAGGGATTAGGAGTGGATCAGCCCCAGCATTTT.

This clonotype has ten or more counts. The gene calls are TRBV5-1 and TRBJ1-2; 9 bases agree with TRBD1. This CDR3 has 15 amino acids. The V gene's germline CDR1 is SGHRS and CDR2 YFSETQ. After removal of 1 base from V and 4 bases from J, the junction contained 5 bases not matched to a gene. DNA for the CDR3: TGCGCCAGCAGCTTGCGTACAGGGGGCGGCTATGGCTACACCTTC. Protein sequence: CASSLRTGGGYGYTF. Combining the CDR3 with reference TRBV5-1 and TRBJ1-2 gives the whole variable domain KAGVTQTPRYLIKTRGQQVTLSCSPISGHRSVSWYQQTPGQGLQFLFEYFSETQRNKGNFPGRFSGRQFSNSRSEMNVSTLELGDSALYLCASSLRTGGGYGYTFGSGTRLTVV.

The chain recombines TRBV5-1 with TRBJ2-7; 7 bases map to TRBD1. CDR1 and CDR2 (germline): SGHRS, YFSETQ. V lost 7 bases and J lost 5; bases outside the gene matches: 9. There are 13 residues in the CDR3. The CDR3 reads CASGSTGFHEQYF. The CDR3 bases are TGCGCCAGCGGTTCGACAGGGTTCCACGAGCAGTACTTC.

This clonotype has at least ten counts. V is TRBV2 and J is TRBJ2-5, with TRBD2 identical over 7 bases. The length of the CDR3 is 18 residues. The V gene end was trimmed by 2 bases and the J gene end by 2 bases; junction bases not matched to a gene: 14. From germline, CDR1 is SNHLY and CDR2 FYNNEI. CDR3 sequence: CASSERLAGNFRQETQYF. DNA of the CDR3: TGTGCCAGCAGTGAACGACTAGCTGGGAATTTTAGACAAGAGACCCAGTACTTC. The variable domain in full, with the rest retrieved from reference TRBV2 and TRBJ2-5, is EPEVTQTPSHQVTQMGQEVILRCVPISNHLYFYWYRQILGQKVEFLVSFYNNEISEKSEIFDDQFSVERPDGSNFTLKIRSTKLEDSAMYFCASSERLAGNFRQETQYFGPGTRLLVL.

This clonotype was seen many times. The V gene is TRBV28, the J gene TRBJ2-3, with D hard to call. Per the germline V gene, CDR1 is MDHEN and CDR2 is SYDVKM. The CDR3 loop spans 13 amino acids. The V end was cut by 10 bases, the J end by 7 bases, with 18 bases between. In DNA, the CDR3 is TGTGCCACCCACCCTACACAAACGAATACGCAGTATTTT. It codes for CATHPTQTNTQYF.

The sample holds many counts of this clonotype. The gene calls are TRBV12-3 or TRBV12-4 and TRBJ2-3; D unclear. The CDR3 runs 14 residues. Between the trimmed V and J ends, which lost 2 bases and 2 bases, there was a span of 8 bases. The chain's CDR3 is CASSLNNPTDTQYF. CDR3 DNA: TGTGCCAGCAGTTTAAACAACCCCACAGATACGCAGTATTTT.

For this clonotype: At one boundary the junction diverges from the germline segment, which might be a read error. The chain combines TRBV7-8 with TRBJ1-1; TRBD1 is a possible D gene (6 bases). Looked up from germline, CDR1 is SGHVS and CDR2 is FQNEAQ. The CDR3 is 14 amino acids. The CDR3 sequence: CASSANRVTTGAFF. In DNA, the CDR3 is TGTGCCAGCAGCGCAAACAGGGTAACCACTGGAGCTTTCTTT.

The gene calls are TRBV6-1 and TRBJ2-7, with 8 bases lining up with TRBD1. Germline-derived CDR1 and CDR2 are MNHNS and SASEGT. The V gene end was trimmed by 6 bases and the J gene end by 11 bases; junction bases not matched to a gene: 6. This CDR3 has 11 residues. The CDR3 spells CASRLGQGEYF. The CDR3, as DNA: TGTGCCAGCAGACTCGGACAGGGAGAGTACTTC.

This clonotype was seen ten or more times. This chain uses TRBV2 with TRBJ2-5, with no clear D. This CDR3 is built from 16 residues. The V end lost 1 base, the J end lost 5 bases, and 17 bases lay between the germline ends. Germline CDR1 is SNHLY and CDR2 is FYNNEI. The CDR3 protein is CASSEEAPGVGETQYF. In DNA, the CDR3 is TGTGCCAGCAGTGAAGAGGCACCCGGAGTGGGTGAGACCCAGTACTTC. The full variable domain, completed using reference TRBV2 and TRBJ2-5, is EPEVTQTPSHQVTQMGQEVILRCVPISNHLYFYWYRQILGQKVEFLVSFYNNEISEKSEIFDDQFSVERPDGSNFTLKIRSTKLEDSAMYFCASSEEAPGVGETQYFGPGTRLLVL.